The clone carrying this T cell receptor beta chain was seen a handful of times. Its antigen is not identified. With 6 bases removed from V and 4 bases from J, the gap between germline ends came to 12 bases. CDR1 MNHEY and CDR2 SVGAGI come from the germline V gene. This CDR3 is built from 13 residues. This entry is derived from a study of beta chain features in type 1 diabetes. Study results and caveats: Type 1 diabetes patients had fewer VDJ junction insertions and more deletions. cDNA-based sequencing might over-represent cells highly expressing TCR.

Expressed TCRB transcripts were sequenced after all isolated RNA was converted to cDNA. TCRdb's table, derived via immunoSEQ multiplex PCR, lists solely in-frame clones and lacks some. Here the sample spans some 900,000 clones, 17% being singletons. The chain is built from TRBV6-5 and TRBJ2-5, with no clear D. The sequence came from a young woman in good health. Sequencing input: naive CD4+ T cells from blood. The CDR3 loop is CASRGMSRETQYF. CDR3 DNA: TGTGCCAGCAGGGGGATGTCGCGAGAGACCCAGTACTTC.